This is a list of T cell receptor beta chains from one sample in a study of blood T cell repertoires in COVID-19. Only in-frame clones appear in the TCRdb table, and some are missing; sequencing was by immunoSEQ multiplex PCR. This sample yields roughly 500,000 clones, of which 89% are seen a single time; roughly 0.84% belongs to the top ten. Sample: peripheral blood. The receptors here all came from a man younger than 35 with COVID-19, enrolled during active disease. The CDR3 runs from the conserved cysteine through the conserved F or W. The order of the fields is D gene, J gene, clone size, V gene, CDR3 protein, CDR3 DNA. A D gene is named only where the DNA matches it firmly. Where a row states a size, it is once, few, many or the class of an expanded clone; other rows omit it.

d_call: -
j_call: TRBJ1-2
clone_size: -
v_call: TRBV6-1
cdr3_aa: CASREWPHDNYGYTF
cdr3_nt: TGTGCCAGCCGTGAGTGGCCCCACGATAACTATGGCTACACCTTC

d_call: TRBD1
j_call: TRBJ1-1
clone_size: -
v_call: TRBV2
cdr3_aa: CASTIQGAGAFF
cdr3_nt: TGTGCCAGTACCATACAGGGGGCGGGGGCTTTCTTT

d_call: -
j_call: TRBJ2-7
clone_size: few
v_call: TRBV30
cdr3_aa: CAWGDFTYEQYF
cdr3_nt: TGTGCCTGGGGGGACTTCACCTACGAGCAGTACTTC

d_call: TRBD1
j_call: TRBJ1-2
clone_size: once
v_call: TRBV29-1
cdr3_aa: CSAYRDRGDGYTF
cdr3_nt: TGCAGCGCGTACCGGGACAGGGGAGATGGCTACACCTTC

d_call: -
j_call: TRBJ1-4
clone_size: -
v_call: TRBV5-1
cdr3_aa: CASSPTRAHEKLFF
cdr3_nt: TGCGCCAGCAGCCCAACTAGGGCCCATGAAAAACTGTTTTTT

d_call: -
j_call: TRBJ1-2
clone_size: -
v_call: TRBV29-1
cdr3_aa: CSVGSRQNYGYTF
cdr3_nt: TGCAGCGTTGGATCAAGACAGAACTATGGCTACACCTTC

d_call: TRBD1
j_call: TRBJ2-1
clone_size: once
v_call: TRBV7-9
cdr3_aa: CASSLATGLYNEQFF
cdr3_nt: TGTGCCAGCAGCTTAGCGACAGGGTTATACAATGAGCAGTTCTTC

d_call: -
j_call: TRBJ1-2
clone_size: -
v_call: TRBV5-1
cdr3_aa: CASSPEGDPDYGYTF
cdr3_nt: TGCGCCAGCAGCCCAGAAGGGGATCCGGACTATGGCTACACCTTC

d_call: TRBD1
j_call: TRBJ1-3
clone_size: once
v_call: TRBV10-3
cdr3_aa: CAIGRQGEFSGNTIYF
cdr3_nt: TGTGCCATCGGGAGACAGGGCGAGTTCTCTGGAAACACCATATATTTT

d_call: TRBD1
j_call: TRBJ1-4
clone_size: few
v_call: TRBV6-5
cdr3_aa: CASRAGTGGKLFF
cdr3_nt: TGTGCCAGCAGGGCCGGGACAGGTGGCAAACTGTTTTTT

d_call: TRBD2
j_call: TRBJ2-1
clone_size: -
v_call: TRBV6-5
cdr3_aa: CASSLGGFPVEQFF
cdr3_nt: TGTGCCAGCAGCCTGGGAGGGTTCCCAGTTGAGCAGTTCTTC

d_call: TRBD2
j_call: TRBJ2-3
clone_size: -
v_call: TRBV14
cdr3_aa: CASSSQVVRLAGRDTQYF
cdr3_nt: TGTGCCAGCAGCAGCCAAGTCGTGAGACTAGCGGGAAGAGATACGCAGTATTTT

d_call: TRBD2
j_call: TRBJ2-1
clone_size: once
v_call: TRBV19
cdr3_aa: CASTSGGNEQFF
cdr3_nt: TGTGCCAGTACCAGCGGGGGGAATGAGCAGTTCTTC

d_call: -
j_call: TRBJ2-2
clone_size: -
v_call: TRBV5-1
cdr3_aa: CASSFRTGELFF
cdr3_nt: TGCGCCAGCAGCTTTAGAACCGGGGAGCTGTTTTTT

d_call: -
j_call: TRBJ2-1
clone_size: -
v_call: TRBV2
cdr3_aa: CASRSGAYNEQFF
cdr3_nt: TGTGCCAGCAGGTCAGGGGCCTACAATGAGCAGTTCTTC

d_call: TRBD1
j_call: TRBJ2-2
clone_size: -
v_call: TRBV2
cdr3_aa: CASTGQGAIGELFF
cdr3_nt: TGTGCCAGCACGGGACAGGGGGCGATCGGGGAGCTGTTTTTT

d_call: -
j_call: TRBJ2-7
clone_size: -
v_call: TRBV2
cdr3_aa: CASSPPGLSSYEQYF
cdr3_nt: TGTGCCAGCAGTCCTCCGGGACTGAGCTCCTACGAGCAGTACTTC

d_call: -
j_call: TRBJ1-5
clone_size: -
v_call: TRBV15
cdr3_aa: CATSRAGGASYQPQHF
cdr3_nt: TGTGCCACCAGCAGAGCGGGGGGCGCCTCCTATCAGCCCCAGCATTTT

d_call: -
j_call: TRBJ1-2
clone_size: -
v_call: TRBV14
cdr3_aa: CASSQRAGAPSYGYTF
cdr3_nt: TGTGCCAGCAGCCAGCGTGCAGGGGCCCCCTCCTATGGCTACACCTTC

d_call: -
j_call: TRBJ1-6
clone_size: -
v_call: TRBV30
cdr3_aa: CAWRERSYNSPLHF
cdr3_nt: TGTGCCTGGAGGGAGAGATCCTATAATTCACCCCTCCACTTT

d_call: TRBD1
j_call: TRBJ2-7
clone_size: -
v_call: TRBV4-1
cdr3_aa: CASSQGLWTGAYEQYF
cdr3_nt: TGCGCCAGCAGCCAAGGGTTATGGACAGGTGCCTACGAGCAGTACTTC

d_call: -
j_call: TRBJ2-1
clone_size: -
v_call: TRBV25-1
cdr3_aa: CASSEGGSLDEQFF
cdr3_nt: TGTGCCAGCAGTGAAGGCGGCAGTTTGGATGAGCAGTTCTTC

d_call: -
j_call: TRBJ1-1
clone_size: -
v_call: TRBV11-2
cdr3_aa: CASSLGLTEAFF
cdr3_nt: TGTGCCAGCAGCTTAGGTCTCACTGAAGCTTTCTTT

d_call: -
j_call: TRBJ2-6
clone_size: -
v_call: TRBV9
cdr3_aa: CASSVIKVGGSGANVLTF
cdr3_nt: TGTGCCAGCAGCGTTATCAAGGTCGGGGGCTCTGGGGCCAACGTCCTGACTTTC

d_call: -
j_call: TRBJ2-1
clone_size: once
v_call: TRBV19
cdr3_aa: CASSSHGGGSYNEQFF
cdr3_nt: TGTGCCAGTAGTAGCCACGGGGGTGGGTCCTACAATGAGCAGTTCTTC

d_call: TRBD1
j_call: TRBJ2-7
clone_size: -
v_call: TRBV28
cdr3_aa: CASSSSGTGYHEQYF
cdr3_nt: TGTGCCAGCAGTTCCTCCGGGACAGGGTATCACGAGCAGTACTTC

d_call: -
j_call: TRBJ2-3
clone_size: -
v_call: TRBV24-1
cdr3_aa: CATSRPVGRTDTQYF
cdr3_nt: TGTGCCACCAGTCGCCCGGTGGGCCGCACAGATACGCAGTATTTT

d_call: -
j_call: TRBJ1-5
clone_size: once
v_call: TRBV6-1
cdr3_aa: CASSVETGYSNQPQHF
cdr3_nt: TGTGCCAGCAGTGTGGAGACAGGATATAGCAATCAGCCCCAGCATTTT

d_call: TRBD1
j_call: TRBJ1-2
clone_size: -
v_call: TRBV18
cdr3_aa: CASSTGTGFGYTF
cdr3_nt: TGTGCCAGCTCCACCGGGACAGGGTTTGGCTACACCTTC

d_call: -
j_call: TRBJ2-7
clone_size: -
v_call: TRBV24-1
cdr3_aa: CATSGAAPEQYF
cdr3_nt: TGTGCCACCTCCGGTGCGGCCCCCGAGCAGTACTTC

d_call: TRBD1
j_call: TRBJ2-3
clone_size: -
v_call: TRBV4-1
cdr3_aa: CASSQDPGQGITDTQYF
cdr3_nt: TGCGCCAGCAGCCAAGATCCGGGACAGGGGATTACAGATACGCAGTATTTT

d_call: TRBD2
j_call: TRBJ2-1
clone_size: -
v_call: TRBV5-4
cdr3_aa: CASSLARTSSDEQFF
cdr3_nt: TGTGCCAGCAGCTTGGCCCGGACTAGCAGCGATGAGCAGTTCTTC

d_call: TRBD1
j_call: TRBJ1-2
clone_size: -
v_call: TRBV24-1
cdr3_aa: CATSTSDRGNYGYTF
cdr3_nt: TGTGCCACCAGTACCTCGGACAGGGGCAACTATGGCTACACCTTC

d_call: -
j_call: TRBJ1-1
clone_size: -
v_call: TRBV27
cdr3_aa: CASSPQGYTEAFF
cdr3_nt: TGTGCCAGCAGTCCACAGGGATACACTGAAGCTTTCTTT

d_call: -
j_call: TRBJ1-1
clone_size: -
v_call: TRBV5-1
cdr3_aa: CASSLGGGNTEAFF
cdr3_nt: TGCGCCAGCAGCTTGGGAGGGGGGAACACTGAAGCTTTCTTT

d_call: TRBD2
j_call: TRBJ2-5
clone_size: -
v_call: TRBV7-3
cdr3_aa: CASSLGGRSGETQYF
cdr3_nt: TGTGCCAGCAGCTTGGGGGGGAGATCCGGAGAGACCCAGTACTTC

d_call: -
j_call: TRBJ2-1
clone_size: -
v_call: TRBV12-5
cdr3_aa: CASGLYFPSYNEQFF
cdr3_nt: TGTGCTAGTGGTTTGTACTTCCCCTCCTACAATGAGCAGTTCTTC

d_call: -
j_call: TRBJ2-1
clone_size: once
v_call: TRBV7-7
cdr3_aa: CASSSDSHNEQFF
cdr3_nt: TGTGCCAGCAGCTCCGACAGTCACAATGAGCAGTTCTTC

d_call: -
j_call: TRBJ2-6
clone_size: -
v_call: TRBV2
cdr3_aa: CASSDLEEAVSGANVLTF
cdr3_nt: TGTGCCAGCAGTGACCTGGAGGAGGCAGTCTCTGGGGCCAACGTCCTGACTTTC

d_call: -
j_call: TRBJ2-7
clone_size: -
v_call: TRBV10-3
cdr3_aa: CAISEVIYEQYF
cdr3_nt: TGTGCCATCAGTGAGGTTATCTACGAGCAGTACTTC

d_call: TRBD1
j_call: TRBJ1-1
clone_size: -
v_call: TRBV11-2
cdr3_aa: CASSPQGQAGTEAFF
cdr3_nt: TGTGCCAGCAGCCCTCAAGGACAGGCCGGGACTGAAGCTTTCTTT

d_call: TRBD2
j_call: TRBJ2-5
clone_size: -
v_call: TRBV5-1
cdr3_aa: CASSLAGGRETQYF
cdr3_nt: TGCGCCAGCAGCTTGGCGGGGGGGCGGGAGACCCAGTACTTC

d_call: TRBD2
j_call: TRBJ2-7
clone_size: -
v_call: TRBV27
cdr3_aa: CASSLGGEQYF
cdr3_nt: TGTGCCAGCAGTTTGGGGGGGGAGCAGTACTTC

d_call: -
j_call: TRBJ2-7
clone_size: -
v_call: TRBV5-4
cdr3_aa: CASSLAQGRRRNEQYF
cdr3_nt: TGTGCCAGCAGCTTGGCACAGGGAAGGAGGAGGAACGAGCAGTACTTC

d_call: TRBD2
j_call: TRBJ2-7
clone_size: once
v_call: TRBV5-4
cdr3_aa: CASSLVAGGSYEQYF
cdr3_nt: TGTGCCAGCAGCTTGGTGGCGGGGGGCTCCTACGAGCAGTACTTC

d_call: -
j_call: TRBJ2-5
clone_size: -
v_call: TRBV27
cdr3_aa: CASSRGIRLRQETQYF
cdr3_nt: TGTGCCAGCAGTCGGGGGATAAGACTACGCCAAGAGACCCAGTACTTC

d_call: -
j_call: TRBJ2-3
clone_size: few
v_call: TRBV7-9
cdr3_aa: CASGGGSTDTQYF
cdr3_nt: TGTGCCAGCGGGGGCGGCAGCACAGATACGCAGTATTTT

d_call: -
j_call: TRBJ1-1
clone_size: -
v_call: TRBV29-1
cdr3_aa: CSAGTLGDRVNTEAFF
cdr3_nt: TGCAGCGCGGGAACCTTAGGAGACAGAGTGAACACTGAAGCTTTCTTT

d_call: -
j_call: TRBJ2-2
clone_size: -
v_call: TRBV24-1
cdr3_aa: CATKGPTGELFF
cdr3_nt: TGTGCCACCAAGGGGCCCACCGGGGAGCTGTTTTTT

d_call: TRBD2
j_call: TRBJ2-2
clone_size: few
v_call: TRBV10-2
cdr3_aa: CASSEGRGAGELFF
cdr3_nt: TGCGCCAGCAGTGAGGGACGGGGGGCCGGGGAGCTGTTTTTT

d_call: TRBD2
j_call: TRBJ2-1
clone_size: -
v_call: TRBV6-5
cdr3_aa: CASSYRTRGNEQFF
cdr3_nt: TGTGCCAGCAGTTACCGGACTAGGGGCAATGAGCAGTTCTTC

d_call: TRBD2
j_call: TRBJ2-1
clone_size: -
v_call: TRBV11-2
cdr3_aa: CASSGPTSVPNEQFF
cdr3_nt: TGTGCCAGCAGCGGGCCGACTAGCGTACCGAATGAGCAGTTCTTC

d_call: TRBD1
j_call: TRBJ1-6
clone_size: -
v_call: TRBV2
cdr3_aa: CASRTGTGESPLHF
cdr3_nt: TGTGCCAGCAGGACCGGGACAGGGGAATCACCCCTCCACTTT

d_call: TRBD1
j_call: TRBJ2-2
clone_size: few
v_call: TRBV5-6
cdr3_aa: CASSAFGTDNTGELFF
cdr3_nt: TGTGCCAGCAGCGCGTTTGGGACAGACAACACCGGGGAGCTGTTTTTT

d_call: TRBD1
j_call: TRBJ2-3
clone_size: -
v_call: TRBV3-1/TRBV3-2
cdr3_aa: CASSQGMGQNTDTQYF
cdr3_nt: TGTGCCAGCAGCCAAGGGATGGGACAGAACACAGATACGCAGTATTTT

d_call: TRBD2
j_call: TRBJ2-5
clone_size: -
v_call: TRBV5-6
cdr3_aa: CASSLEGVAGGISETQYF
cdr3_nt: TGTGCCAGCAGCTTGGAGGGGGTAGCGGGAGGCATCTCAGAGACCCAGTACTTC

d_call: -
j_call: TRBJ1-3
clone_size: -
v_call: TRBV19
cdr3_aa: CASNLGTTTGNTIYF
cdr3_nt: TGTGCCAGTAATTTAGGGACAACAACTGGAAACACCATATATTTT

d_call: -
j_call: TRBJ2-5
clone_size: once
v_call: TRBV7-2
cdr3_aa: CASSLGGGAETQYF
cdr3_nt: TGTGCCAGCAGCTTAGGGGGCGGTGCAGAGACCCAGTACTTC

d_call: TRBD1
j_call: TRBJ2-7
clone_size: -
v_call: TRBV6-1
cdr3_aa: CASSEYRGYEQYF
cdr3_nt: TGTGCCAGCAGTGAGTACAGGGGGTACGAGCAGTACTTC

d_call: TRBD2
j_call: TRBJ2-7
clone_size: -
v_call: TRBV5-4
cdr3_aa: CASTKGPISGIYEQYF
cdr3_nt: TGTGCCAGCACTAAAGGCCCCATAAGCGGGATCTACGAGCAGTACTTC